This TCR beta chain was obtained from a study of CD8+CD57+ T cells in acquired aplastic anemia. Study-level background: Average DNA yield from sorted CD4+ and CD8+ cells was about 3.2 ug.

Trimming left V 5 bases short and J 6 bases short, with 15 bases between. CDR3 size: 14 residues. Per the germline V gene, CDR1 is MNHNS and CDR2 is SASEGT. CDR3 and TCR beta VDJ profiling relied on a genomic DNA template. TCRdb reprocessed the reads via MiXCR and lists one record per CDR3 protein. This repertoire shows under 350,000 distinct CDR3 sequences, 45% to 65% found once; its top ten account for 1% to 1.5%. In regard to this clonotype: The antigen remains undetermined.

Broader study findings: For CD8+ Simpson's diversity, patients and controls showed no significant difference.

Patients chosen for sequencing had CD8+CD57+ cells that had expanded, as shown by flow cytometry. Severe acquired aplastic anemia affected all patients. Among the patients, none had received any therapy at the time of blood sampling. This clonotype was sampled from a human donor with aplastic anemia. Sequenced: sorted CD4+, CD8+, or CD8+CD57+ T cells (not recorded which) from PBMCs. V usage is TRBV6-1 and J usage is TRBJ2-3, with D perhaps TRBD2 (6 bases). Here the CDR3 DNA reads TGTGCCAGCAGTTACTCGGGGGTGACCGATACGCAGTATTTT. It yields the protein CASSYSGVTDTQYF.